A single sample is the source of the 8 T cell receptor beta chains below, sequenced in a study of shared clonotypes between healthy human individuals. Naive-designated CD8 cells lacked CD45RO, were positively enriched for CCR7, and omitted terminally differentiated effector memory CD45RA+ cells. Sequenced by immunoSEQ multiplex PCR; TCRdb stores in-frame clones only, minus some. Here the sample spans about 600,000 clones, 95% to 98% being singletons. The sample taken for sequencing was naive CD8+ T cells sorted from blood. Receptor source: a man in his thirties or forties in good health.

The J gene is TRBJ2-1, the V gene TRBV7-6; TRBD2 agrees at 12 bases. The ends lost 6 bases at V and 7 bases at J; junction bases unmatched: 7. Looked up from germline, CDR1 is SGHVS and CDR2 is FNYEAQ. This CDR3 comprises 15 residues. CDR3 amino acids: CASSPTSGSLNEQFF. CDR3 coding DNA: TGTGCCAGCAGTCCGACTAGCGGGAGTTTGAATGAGCAGTTCTTC.

The V call is TRBV27, the J call TRBJ2-2, with D perhaps matching TRBD1 (6 bases). Deletions cut 1 base from V and 3 bases from J, with 9 bases between. CDR3 size: 15 residues. CDR1 and CDR2 (germline): MNHEY, SMNVEV (reference sequence). In DNA, the CDR3 is TGTGCCAGCAGTTTATACAGGGTCCACACCGGGGAGCTGTTTTTT. Translation: CASSLYRVHTGELFF.

The chain has TRBV7-8 and TRBJ1-2; D not certain. The CDR3 runs to 15 residues. Germline V lookup: CDR1 SGHVS, CDR2 FQNEAQ. Between the trimmed V and J ends, which lost 1 base and 4 bases, there was a span of 13 bases. The CDR3 loop is CASSLGGKSTYGYTF. In DNA form, the CDR3 reads TGTGCCAGCAGCTTAGGGGGTAAATCCACCTATGGCTACACCTTC.

The chain has TRBV6-5 and TRBJ2-7; D remains unclear. This CDR3 region has 14 residues. From germline, CDR1 is MNHEY and CDR2 SVGAGI. Trimming cost V 1 base and J 2 bases, with 9 bases left between them. The CDR3 DNA sequence: TGTGCCAGCAGTTACTGGGCAGAACCCTACGAGCAGTACTTC. Translating gives CASSYWAEPYEQYF.

The chain couples TRBV27 to TRBJ2-2; 8 nucleotides align to TRBD2. This CDR3 region has 15 residues. The V segment lost 3 bases and the J segment 5 bases; nucleotides outside the gene matches: 5. Germline V gene data show CDR1 as MNHEY and CDR2 as SMNVEV (reference sequence). The CDR3 is CASSFLPGGTGELFF. The CDR3 bases are TGTGCCAGCAGTTTTCTGCCGGGAGGGACCGGGGAGCTGTTTTTT.

V is TRBV9 and J is TRBJ2-7, with D unclear. Trimming removed 4 bases from V and 0 bases from J, with 14 bases in between. The germline V gene encodes CDR1 SGDLS and CDR2 YYNGEE. The CDR3 totals 15 residues. The CDR3 coding sequence is TGTGCCAGCAGCCCTTCTAGGACGATCTCCTACGAGCAGTACTTC. Translating gives CASSPSRTISYEQYF.

The chain carries TRBV5-1 and TRBJ2-1, with D possibly being TRBD1 or TRBD2 (5 bases each). CDR1 SGHRS and CDR2 YFSETQ come from the germline V gene. The CDR3 totals 14 residues. CDR3 DNA sequence: TGCTCTTCGGGGCGGGTCTCAGCCTACAATGAGCAGTTCTTC. This sequence encodes CSSGRVSAYNEQFF.

J is TRBJ1-5 and V is TRBV19; D ambiguous. Germline loops: CDR1 LNHDA, CDR2 SQIVND (reference sequence). The CDR3 is 12 amino acids. CDR3 protein: CEPVLSNQPQHF. CDR3 sequence (DNA): TGTGAACCGGTGCTAAGCAATCAGCCCCAGCATTTT. Full variable domain (remainder filled in from reference TRBV19 and TRBJ1-5): DGGITQSPKYLFRKEGQNVTLSCEQNLNHDAMYWYRQDPGQGLRLIYYSQIVNDFQKGDIAEGYSVSREKKESFPLTVTSAQKNPTAFYLCEPVLSNQPQHFGDGTRLSIL.